The T cell receptor beta chain under discussion was sequenced for a study of cytomegalovirus exposure and HLA in healthy donors. Findings of the study overall: Rare sequences made up most TCRs, while some public TCRs were found in many donors.

PCR amplification relied on 60 Vbeta primers (plus 13 Jbeta primers). This table comes from immunoSEQ multiplex PCR, and its TCRdb copy is limited to in-frame clones, with some not included. The data hold about 84,000 clones, with 78% observed a single time. This clone was counted only a few times. Its antigen is unknown. What was sequenced was PBMCs. The sequence was obtained from a male donor in good health and CMV-seropositive.

CDR3 sequence: CASSLTGNTEAFF. In DNA, the CDR3 is TGTGCCAGCAGTTTGACAGGGAACACTGAAGCTTTCTTT. The V call is TRBV5-4, the J call TRBJ1-1; possible D gene TRBD1, 6 bases. This CDR3 has 13 residues. V was trimmed by 5 bases and J by 1 base, leaving 9 bases between them. Germline loops: CDR1 SGHNT, CDR2 YYREEE (reference sequence).